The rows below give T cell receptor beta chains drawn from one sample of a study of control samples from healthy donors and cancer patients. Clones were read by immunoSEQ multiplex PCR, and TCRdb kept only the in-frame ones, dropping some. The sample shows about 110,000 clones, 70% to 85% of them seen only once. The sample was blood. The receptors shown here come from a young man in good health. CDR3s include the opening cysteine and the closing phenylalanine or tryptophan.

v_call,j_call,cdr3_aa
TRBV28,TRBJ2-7,CASSPGTHSYEQYF
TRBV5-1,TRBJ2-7,CASSSGQAREQYF
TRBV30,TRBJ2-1,CAWSRQGRAWFF
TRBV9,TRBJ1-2,CASSVIPPGDGYTF
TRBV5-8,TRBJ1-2,CASSPGTRGRDGYTF
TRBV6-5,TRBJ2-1,CASSYRPRGVYNEQFF
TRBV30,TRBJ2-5,CAWSVGGGPQETQYF
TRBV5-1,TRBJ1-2,CASSRSTVGDYGYTF
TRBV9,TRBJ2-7,CASSLPVESPTYEQYF
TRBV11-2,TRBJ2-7,CASSLLAGGRGEQYF
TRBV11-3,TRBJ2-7,CASSNGQGEKQYF
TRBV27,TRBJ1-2,CASSSTGGFRGYTF
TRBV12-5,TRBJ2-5,CASGLTGQGARETQYF
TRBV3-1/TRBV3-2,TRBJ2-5,CASSQELIRGETQYF
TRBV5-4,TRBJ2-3,CASRNPGGGTDTQYF
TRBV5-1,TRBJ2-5,CASSLAGGAETQYF
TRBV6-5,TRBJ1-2,CASSSARGLYGYTF